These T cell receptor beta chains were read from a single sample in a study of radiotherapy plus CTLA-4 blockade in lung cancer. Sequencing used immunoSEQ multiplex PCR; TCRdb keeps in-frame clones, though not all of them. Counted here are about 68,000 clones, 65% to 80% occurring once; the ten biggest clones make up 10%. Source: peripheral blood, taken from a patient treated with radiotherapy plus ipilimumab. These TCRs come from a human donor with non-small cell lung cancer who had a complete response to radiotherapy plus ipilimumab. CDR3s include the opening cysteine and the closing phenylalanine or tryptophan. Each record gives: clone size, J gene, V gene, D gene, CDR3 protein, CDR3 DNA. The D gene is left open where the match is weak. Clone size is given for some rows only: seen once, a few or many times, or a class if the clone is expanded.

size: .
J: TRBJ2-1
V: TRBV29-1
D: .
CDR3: CSAQAGVTNEQFF
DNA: TGCAGCGCCCAAGCGGGTGTAACGAATGAGCAGTTCTTC

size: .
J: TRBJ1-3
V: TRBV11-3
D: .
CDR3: CASSPAGGFSGNTIYF
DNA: TGTGCCAGCAGCCCTGCTGGTGGGTTTTCTGGAAACACCATATATTTT

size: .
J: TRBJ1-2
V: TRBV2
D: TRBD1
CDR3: CASSGGGAYGYTF
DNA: TGTGCCAGCAGTGGAGGGGGCGCGTATGGCTACACCTTC

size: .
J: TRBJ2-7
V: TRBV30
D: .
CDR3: CAFGQTSYEQYF
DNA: TGTGCCTTCGGACAGACGTCCTACGAGCAGTACTTC

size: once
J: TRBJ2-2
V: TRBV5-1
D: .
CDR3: CASAGSNTGELFF
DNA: TGCGCCAGCGCCGGGAGCAACACCGGGGAGCTGTTTTTT

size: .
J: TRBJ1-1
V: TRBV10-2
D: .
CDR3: CASRPGTYWGGGTEAFF
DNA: TGCGCCAGCAGACCAGGGACTTACTGGGGCGGTGGCACTGAAGCTTTCTTT

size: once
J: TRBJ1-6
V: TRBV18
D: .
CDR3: CASSQAGDNSPLHF
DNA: TGTGCCAGCTCACAGGCAGGGGATAATTCACCCCTCCACTTT

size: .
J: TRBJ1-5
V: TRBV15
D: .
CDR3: CATSRDQGMGQPQHF
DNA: TGTGCCACCAGCAGAGATCAGGGGATGGGTCAGCCCCAGCATTTT

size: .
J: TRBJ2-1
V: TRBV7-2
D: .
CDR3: CASSPGTAVYNEQFF
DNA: TGTGCCAGCAGCCCTGGGACGGCGGTGTACAATGAGCAGTTCTTC

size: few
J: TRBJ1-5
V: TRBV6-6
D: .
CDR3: CASRGTYSNQPQHF
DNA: TGTGCCAGCCGCGGCACCTATAGCAATCAGCCCCAGCATTTT

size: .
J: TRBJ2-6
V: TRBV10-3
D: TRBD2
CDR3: CAISESRGGSGANVLTF
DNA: TGTGCCATCAGTGAGTCCCGGGGGGGCAGTGGGGCCAACGTCCTGACTTTC

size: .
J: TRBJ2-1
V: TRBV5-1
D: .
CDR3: CASSGGTRNNEQFF
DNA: TGCGCCAGCAGCGGTGGCACGCGAAACAATGAGCAGTTCTTC

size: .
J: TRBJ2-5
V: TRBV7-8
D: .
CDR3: CASSLGYSGAQETQYF
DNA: TGTGCCAGCAGCTTAGGGTACTCCGGGGCCCAAGAGACCCAGTACTTC

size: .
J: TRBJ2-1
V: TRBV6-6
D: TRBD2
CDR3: CASSYSTSGTSEQFF
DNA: TGTGCCAGCAGTTACTCAACTAGCGGAACTTCTGAGCAGTTCTTC

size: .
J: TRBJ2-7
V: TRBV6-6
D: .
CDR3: CASRSASYEQYF
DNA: TGTGCCAGCAGATCCGCGAGCTACGAGCAGTACTTC

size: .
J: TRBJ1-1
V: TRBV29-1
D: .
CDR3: CSVEPGGPEAFF
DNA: TGCAGCGTTGAACCCGGCGGGCCTGAAGCTTTCTTT

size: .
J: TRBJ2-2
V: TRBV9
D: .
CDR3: CASSVVGVTGELFF
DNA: TGTGCCAGCAGCGTGGTGGGAGTCACCGGGGAGCTGTTTTTT

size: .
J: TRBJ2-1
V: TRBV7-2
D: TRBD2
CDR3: CASSLEGLASYNEQFF
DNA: TGTGCCAGCAGCTTAGAGGGACTAGCGAGCTACAATGAGCAGTTCTTC

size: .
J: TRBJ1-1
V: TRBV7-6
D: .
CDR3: CASSLGLANTEAFF
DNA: TGTGCCAGCAGCTTGGGACTGGCGAACACTGAAGCTTTCTTT

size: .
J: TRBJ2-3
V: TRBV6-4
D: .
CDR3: CASRGDTDTQYF
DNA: TGTGCCAGCAGAGGAGATACAGATACGCAGTATTTT

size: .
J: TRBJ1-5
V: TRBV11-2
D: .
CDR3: CASSPSRGRQPQHF
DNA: TGTGCCAGCAGCCCTTCGAGGGGGAGACAGCCCCAGCATTTT

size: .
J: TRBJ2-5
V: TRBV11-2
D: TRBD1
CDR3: CASSSPGTGGFAQETQYF
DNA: TGTGCCAGCAGCAGCCCCGGGACAGGGGGTTTCGCACAAGAGACCCAGTACTTC

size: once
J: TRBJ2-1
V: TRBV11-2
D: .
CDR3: CASSPGPSNPEQFF
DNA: TGTGCCAGCAGCCCTGGGCCCTCCAATCCTGAGCAGTTCTTC

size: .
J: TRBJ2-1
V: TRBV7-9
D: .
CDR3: CASSSTGAYNEQFF
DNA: TGTGCCAGCAGCTCCACGGGAGCCTACAATGAGCAGTTCTTC

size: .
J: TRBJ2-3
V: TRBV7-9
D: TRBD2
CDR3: CASSERTSGGGHTQYF
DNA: TGTGCCAGCAGCGAACGGACTAGCGGGGGAGGCCATACGCAGTATTTT

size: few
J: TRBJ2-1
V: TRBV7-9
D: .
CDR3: CASSLEGLRQNEQFF
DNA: TGTGCCAGCAGCTTAGAAGGACTTCGACAAAATGAGCAGTTCTTC

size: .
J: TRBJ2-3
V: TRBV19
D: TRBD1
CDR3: CASSMGDRSTDTQYF
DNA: TGTGCCAGTAGTATGGGGGACAGGAGCACAGATACGCAGTATTTT

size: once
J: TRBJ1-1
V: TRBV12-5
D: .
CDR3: CASGLRQGHEAFF
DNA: TGTGCTAGTGGCCTAAGGCAGGGCCACGAAGCTTTCTTT

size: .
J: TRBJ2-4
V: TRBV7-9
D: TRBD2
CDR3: CASSPGLAGNIQYF
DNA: TGTGCCAGCAGCCCCGGACTAGCGGGGAACATTCAGTACTTC

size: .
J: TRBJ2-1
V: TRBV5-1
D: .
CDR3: CASSPTDSYNEQFF
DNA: TGCGCCAGCAGTCCCACCGACAGTTACAATGAGCAGTTCTTC

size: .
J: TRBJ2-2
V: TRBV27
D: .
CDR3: CASSWPGRELFF
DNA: TGTGCCAGCAGTTGGCCCGGCCGGGAGCTGTTTTTT

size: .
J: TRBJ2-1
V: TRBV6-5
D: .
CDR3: CASSYSGEAHNEQFF
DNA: TGTGCCAGCAGTTACTCAGGGGAGGCCCACAATGAGCAGTTCTTC

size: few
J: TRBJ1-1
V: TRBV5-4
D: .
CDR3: CASSSQQVINTEAFF
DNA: TGTGCCAGCAGCTCCCAACAGGTGATTAACACTGAAGCTTTCTTT

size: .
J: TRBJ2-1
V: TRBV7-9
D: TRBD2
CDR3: CASSSWLAESYNEQFF
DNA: TGTGCCAGCAGCTCATGGCTAGCGGAGTCCTACAATGAGCAGTTCTTC

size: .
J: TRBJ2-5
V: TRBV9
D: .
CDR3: CASSGGGGETQYF
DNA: TGTGCCAGCAGCGGGGGAGGCGGAGAGACCCAGTACTTC

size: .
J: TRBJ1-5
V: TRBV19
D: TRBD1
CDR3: CASTGTVNQPQHF
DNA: TGTGCCAGCACAGGGACAGTCAATCAGCCCCAGCATTTT

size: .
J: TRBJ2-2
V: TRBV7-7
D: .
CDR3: CASSPRTAPGELFF
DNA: TGTGCTAGCAGCCCTCGGACAGCGCCCGGGGAGCTGTTTTTT

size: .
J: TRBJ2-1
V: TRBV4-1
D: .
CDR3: CASSQSDSYNEQFF
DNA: TGCGCCAGCAGCCAAAGCGATTCCTACAATGAGCAGTTCTTC

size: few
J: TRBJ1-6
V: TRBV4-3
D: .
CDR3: CASSQDGRGYNSPLHF
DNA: TGCGCCAGCAGCCAAGACGGTAGAGGTTATAATTCACCCCTCCACTTT

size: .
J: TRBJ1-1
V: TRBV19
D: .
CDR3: CASSIGSAGSTEAFF
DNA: TGTGCCAGTAGTATAGGGTCGGCAGGGAGTACTGAAGCTTTCTTT